The sequence of this TCR beta chain was determined in a study of blood T cell repertoires in COVID-19. Study in general: Sites across the United States, Italy and Spain contributed samples from acute and convalescent COVID-19.

V gave up 5 bases and J gave up 1 base, with 10 bases separating them. The CDR3 length is 14 residues. Looked up from germline, CDR1 is MNHEY and CDR2 is SVGAGI. Sequenced by immunoSEQ multiplex PCR; TCRdb stores in-frame clones only, minus some. Of 65,000 to 95,000 clones detected, about 85% appear once; the ten largest clones hold 18%. What was sequenced was peripheral blood. The chain joins TRBV6-5 to TRBJ2-3; tentative D call: TRBD2 (5 bases). The TCR originated in a man older than 75 with active or convalescent COVID-19. CDR3 nucleotides: TGTGCCAGCAGTCCCCGGCGGGGCACAGATACGCAGTATTTT. Its translation: CASSPRRGTDTQYF.